This is a list of T cell receptor beta chains from one sample in a study of T cells in Graves' hyperthyroidism and ophthalmopathy. TCRdb recomputed calls from the multiplex PCR reads with MiXCR, one row per CDR3 protein. The table lists approximately 690,000 distinct CDR3 sequences, roughly 14% of them singletons. Sequencing input: blood. These receptor sequences come from a woman in her forties or fifties with Graves' ophthalmopathy. Each CDR3 is given with its conserved first and last residue. The D gene is left open where the match is weak. Rows give clone size only sometimes, using once, few, many, or a class for an expanded clone.

16 TRBJ2-3 TRBV7-8 many TRBD2 CASSYRGLANTDTQYF TGTGCCAGCAGCTATCGCGGACTAGCAAACACAGATACGCAGTATTTT
14 TRBJ2-7 TRBV12-3/TRBV12-4 many . CASRWTENSYEQYF TGTGCCAGCAGATGGACGGAGAACTCCTACGAGCAGTACTTC
16 TRBJ2-7 TRBV16 . TRBD1 CASSQNRGLASYEQYF TGTGCCAGCAGCCAAAATAGGGGGCTAGCATCCTACGAGCAGTACTTC
17 TRBJ2-3 TRBV9 few . CASSPRAAILSTDTQYF TGTGCCAGCAGCCCCAGGGCGGCAATACTAAGCACAGATACGCAGTATTTT
16 TRBJ1-2 TRBV7-9 . TRBD1 CASSRQRDRGLYGYTF TGTGCCAGCAGCCGTCAACGGGACAGGGGGCTCTATGGCTACACCTTC
13 TRBJ2-1 TRBV2 many TRBD2 CANLAGEVNEQFF TGTGCCAACCTAGCGGGAGAAGTAAATGAGCAGTTCTTC
16 TRBJ2-3 TRBV2 many TRBD2 CASTRTSGSGTDTQYF TGTGCCAGCACTAGGACTAGCGGGAGCGGAACAGATACGCAGTATTTT
17 TRBJ2-1 TRBV18 many TRBD1 CASSPRSDPTGANEQFF TGTGCCAGCTCACCAAGGAGCGATCCCACAGGGGCCAATGAGCAGTTCTTC
17 TRBJ2-1 TRBV7-9 . TRBD1 CASSPTGTGVVDNEQFF TGTGCCAGCAGCCCGACCGGGACAGGGGTTGTGGACAATGAGCAGTTCTTC
13 TRBJ2-7 TRBV12-3/TRBV12-4 . . CASSQDIAYEQYF TGTGCCAGCAGCCAAGATATCGCGTACGAGCAGTACTTC
12 TRBJ2-1 TRBV27 many . CASRSGRNEQFF TGTGCCAGCAGATCCGGACGAAATGAGCAGTTCTTC
17 TRBJ1-4 TRBV27 few . CASSFSPPESFGEKLFF TGTGCCAGCAGTTTCAGCCCCCCCGAGAGCTTTGGTGAAAAACTGTTTTTT
15 TRBJ1-4 TRBV5-1 many . CASSLAEQGTEKLFF TGCGCCAGCAGCTTGGCCGAACAGGGCACCGAAAAACTGTTTTTT
13 TRBJ1-1 TRBV3-1 many . CATAGTVNTEAFF TGTGCCACCGCCGGGACGGTGAACACTGAAGCTTTCTTT
13 TRBJ2-7 TRBV24-1 many . CATSDSDIYEQYF TGTGCCACCAGTGACTCGGACATCTACGAGCAGTACTTC
14 TRBJ1-1 TRBV27 few . CASSSAPRATEAFF TGTGCCAGCAGTTCCGCCCCCCGGGCCACTGAAGCTTTCTTT
15 TRBJ1-1 TRBV9 . . CASSPKDRPVSEAFF TGTGCCAGCAGCCCAAAAGACAGACCTGTCTCTGAAGCTTTCTTT
12 TRBJ2-7 TRBV29-1 . . CSGTGTPYEQYF TGCAGCGGTACCGGGACTCCCTACGAGCAGTACTTC
17 TRBJ2-1 TRBV7-8 many TRBD2 CASSLGQGLAGDNEQFF TGTGCCAGCAGCTTAGGGCAGGGGCTAGCGGGAGACAATGAGCAGTTCTTC
14 TRBJ2-5 TRBV2 many . CASSESAGQETQYF TGTGCCAGCAGTGAATCGGCAGGGCAAGAGACCCAGTACTTC
13 TRBJ2-7 TRBV7-9 few . CASSFDRTYEQYF TGTGCCAGCAGCTTTGACAGAACCTACGAGCAGTACTTC
18 TRBJ2-1 TRBV20-1 . TRBD2 CSARIPTVAGSGLDEQFF TGCAGTGCTAGAATCCCTACCGTAGCGGGATCGGGCTTAGATGAGCAGTTCTTC
21 TRBJ1-5 TRBV28 many TRBD1 CASSPHAPTGGASYSNQPQHF TGTGCCAGCAGTCCCCATGCCCCGACAGGGGGTGCCTCGTATAGCAATCAGCCCCAGCATTTT
13 TRBJ1-4 TRBV5-1 . . CASSLDPNEKLFF TGCGCCAGCAGCTTGGATCCTAATGAAAAACTGTTTTTT
15 TRBJ1-3 TRBV6-5 few . CASSSNQGIRNTIYF TGTGCCAGCAGTTCCAATCAGGGAATTCGAAACACCATATATTTT
14 TRBJ1-3 TRBV18 many . CASSPRQSGNTIYF TGTGCCAGCTCACCAAGGCAGTCTGGAAACACCATATATTTT
18 TRBJ1-5 TRBV3-1 many TRBD1 CASSQGDRGTYSNQPQHF TGTGCCAGCAGCCAAGGGGACAGGGGAACCTATAGCAATCAGCCCCAGCATTTT
13 TRBJ2-7 TRBV7-9 many . CASSLARPYEQYF TGTGCCAGCAGCTTAGCCCGCCCCTACGAGCAGTACTTC
16 TRBJ2-7 TRBV4-3 . TRBD2 CASSQRLAGLPYEQYF TGCGCCAGCAGCCAGAGACTAGCGGGTCTTCCCTACGAGCAGTACTTC
11 TRBJ2-1 TRBV5-6 few . CASSSGFEQFF TGTGCCAGCTCAAGTGGGTTTGAGCAGTTCTTC
15 TRBJ1-6 TRBV5-8 . . CASSLDVSGNSPLHF TGTGCCAGCAGCTTGGATGTCAGTGGGAATTCACCCCTCCACTTT
14 TRBJ1-5 TRBV20-1 many TRBD1 CSAGTGGEIQPQHF TGCAGTGCCGGGACAGGGGGAGAGATTCAGCCCCAGCATTTT
13 TRBJ2-7 TRBV20-1 many . CSARRWSSYEQYF TGCAGTGCTAGAAGGTGGAGCTCCTACGAGCAGTACTTC
13 TRBJ2-3 TRBV24-1 few TRBD1 CATSDGQGRTQYF TGTGCCACCAGTGATGGACAGGGGAGGACGCAGTATTTT
15 TRBJ2-2 TRBV5-1 once TRBD2 CASSLGTSTTGELFF TGCGCCAGCAGCTTGGGGACTAGCACCACCGGGGAGCTGTTTTTT
16 TRBJ2-5 TRBV6-2/TRBV6-3 many TRBD2 CASSLMLREVQETQYF TGTGCCAGCAGTTTGATGCTCCGGGAGGTCCAAGAGACCCAGTACTTC
13 TRBJ2-7 TRBV2 many . CASSEPGKYEQYF TGTGCCAGCAGTGAACCGGGAAAGTACGAGCAGTACTTC
15 TRBJ1-1 TRBV9 few . CASSASQGSYTEAFF TGTGCCAGCAGCGCCAGTCAGGGGAGTTATACTGAAGCTTTCTTT
14 TRBJ2-7 TRBV5-5 . . CASARDIPAYEQYF TGTGCCAGCGCCCGGGACATTCCTGCCTACGAGCAGTACTTC
14 TRBJ1-1 TRBV12-3/TRBV12-4 many . CASSTTRYYTEAFF TGTGCCAGCAGTACGACGAGGTATTACACTGAAGCTTTCTTT